The clone carrying this T cell receptor beta chain was seen at least ten times. The antigen remains undetermined. The data are from a study of T cell repertoires in cytomegalovirus infection. Background on the study: Well-studied HLA-B-restricted CMV epitopes were used in the study alongside recently identified HLA-C-restricted ones. Public TCR beta signatures provided an indication of both CMV infection and a matching HLA type. Study-wide results and limits: HLA-C-restricted TCR beta clonotypes specific for CMV led the ex vivo response.

TCRdb reprocessed the reads via MiXCR and lists one record per CDR3 protein. The sample contains about 83,000 distinct CDR3 sequences, approximately 32% of which appear only once. CDR1 and CDR2 (germline): MDHEN, SYDVKM. The length of the CDR3 is 13 residues. V trimming: 6 bases; J trimming: 3 bases; junction bases outside the gene matches: 3. The chain employs TRBV28 and TRBJ2-3; 7 bases align to TRBD2. This receptor was taken from a human donor in good health (CMV status not recorded). Some clones in this sample may be carry-over from other donors' samples. Sequencing used CD8+ T cells from cultured PBMCs, obtained from culture after CMV antigen stimulation. The CDR3 sequence: CASRGGGTDTQYF. The CDR3 DNA is TGTGCCAGCAGGGGCGGGGGTACAGATACGCAGTATTTT. Full variable domain (outside the CDR3, taken from reference TRBV28 and TRBJ2-3): DVKVTQSSRYLVKRTGEKVFLECVQDMDHENMFWYRQDPGLGLRLIYFSYDVKMKEKGDIPEGYSVSREKKERFSLILESASTNQTSMYLCASRGGGTDTQYFGPGTRLTVL.